Shown below are 30 T cell receptor beta chains from a single sample sequenced in a study of T cell changes during pregnancy in multiple sclerosis. Produced via immunoSEQ multiplex PCR; TCRdb's table is partial and in-frame only. The sample holds about 97,000 clones, about nine tenths seen once. The source was peripheral blood, collected in the second trimester of pregnancy. Receptors originate from a female donor in good health, enrolled as a control in a pregnancy study.

The gene calls are TRBV6-1 and TRBJ1-2; 9 bases line up with TRBD1. The germline gives CDR1 MNHNS, CDR2 SASEGT. Trimming took 7 bases from V and 6 from J; bases not matched to a gene: 12. The length of the CDR3 is 15 residues. In DNA form, the CDR3 reads TGTGCCAGCACCTACACGGGGACAGGGAGCGATGGCTACACCTTC. This gives the protein CASTYTGTGSDGYTF.

This chain joins TRBV6-5 and TRBJ1-3, with D possibly matching TRBD1 (5 bases). Trimming cost V 2 bases and J 0 bases, with 11 bases left between them. The germline gives CDR1 MNHEY, CDR2 SVGAGI. The CDR3 has 16 amino acids. The CDR3 DNA reads TGTGCCAGCAGTTACGGAGGGGCTAGCTCTGGAAACACCATATATTTT. Protein sequence: CASSYGGASSGNTIYF.

The chain combines TRBV5-6 with TRBJ1-1, with 7 nucleotides matching TRBD1. Germline V gene lookup returns CDR1 SGHDT and CDR2 YYEEEE. CDR3 length: 14 residues. Germline trimming cut 4 bases from V and 1 base from J; bases unmatched to any gene: 4. The CDR3 coding sequence is TGTGCCAGCAGCATAAGACAGGGGAACACTGAAGCTTTCTTT. Translated, it gives CASSIRQGNTEAFF.

The V gene is TRBV7-2, the J gene TRBJ1-3; D is possibly TRBD1 (6 bases). The length of the CDR3 is 15 residues. Between the trimmed V and J ends, which lost 1 base and 4 bases, there was a span of 11 bases. Germline V gene data show CDR1 as SGHTA and CDR2 as FQGNSA. CDR3 loop: CASSLEPGVGNTIYF. DNA of the CDR3: TGTGCCAGCAGCTTAGAACCAGGGGTCGGAAACACCATATATTTT.

The chain carries TRBV10-3 and TRBJ1-1; D not resolved. V lost 3 bases and J lost 5, with 13 bases in between. CDR3 length: 14 amino acids. Germline V CDR1 and CDR2: ENHRY, SYGVKD. The CDR3 nucleotides are TGTGCCATCAGTGAAGCGGGAGATGTGACTGAAGCTTTCTTT. Protein sequence: CAISEAGDVTEAFF.

The chain combines TRBV19 with TRBJ2-1; D is perhaps TRBD2 (7 bases). Germline values: CDR1 LNHDA, CDR2 SQIVND (reference sequence). V lost 2 bases to trimming and J lost 0 bases, with 32 bases between them. The CDR3 runs to 23 residues. The CDR3: CASSIPRDKGGRVSYSSYNEQFF. DNA of the CDR3: TGTGCCAGTAGTATACCCCGTGACAAGGGGGGGAGGGTGAGTTACAGCTCCTACAATGAGCAGTTCTTC.

The V gene is TRBV19, the J gene TRBJ2-2; 15 bases fit TRBD2. The germline CDR1 and CDR2 sequences are LNHDA and SQIVND (reference sequence). The CDR3 runs to 16 residues. After removal of 4 bases from V and 6 bases from J, the junction contained 3 bases not matched to a gene. The CDR3 DNA reads as TGTGCCAGTAGTAGAGGACTAGCGGGGGGGGCCGGGGAGCTGTTTTTT. This translates into CASSRGLAGGAGELFF.

The chain uses TRBV5-1 and TRBJ2-5, with 7 nucleotides matching TRBD1. The CDR3 spans 17 residues. Germline V CDR1 and CDR2: SGHRS, YFSETQ. J gave up 4 bases and V 4 bases, and 16 bases lay outside the gene matches. The chain's CDR3 is CASSPTGAGHLIETQYF. DNA for the CDR3: TGCGCCAGCAGCCCCACAGGGGCCGGGCACCTAATAGAGACCCAGTACTTC.

This clone was seen once. This chain uses TRBV7-2 with TRBJ2-3; 7 bases fit TRBD1. V gave up 2 bases and J gave up 2 bases; unmatched junction bases: 7. Germline CDR1 SGHTA, CDR2 FQGNSA. The CDR3 runs 16 residues. The CDR3 coding sequence is TGTGCCAGCAGCTTAAGGGGGCACCGAAACACAGATACGCAGTATTTT. Translating it yields CASSLRGHRNTDTQYF.

Only one count was recorded for this clone. The rearrangement links TRBV9 to TRBJ2-1; D unclear. Trimming took off 1 base at V and 7 bases at J, with 9 bases between the two ends. Per germline, CDR1 SGDLS and CDR2 YYNGEE. The CDR3 totals 13 residues. The CDR3 DNA is TGTGCCAGCAGCGTACAAGGAGATAATGAGCAGTTCTTC. Encoded protein: CASSVQGDNEQFF.

V is TRBV28 and J is TRBJ2-7; TRBD2 might be the D (5 bases). V was pared by 3 bases and J by 0 bases, with 6 bases between. CDR1 and CDR2 (germline): MDHEN, SYDVKM. The CDR3 extends over 13 amino acids. DNA of the CDR3: TGTGCCAGCAGTTTCGGGGTCTCCTACGAGCAGTACTTC. Its protein is CASSFGVSYEQYF.

The chain is built from TRBV7-2 and TRBJ1-4; TRBD1 matches 8 bases. The CDR3 contains 16 residues. The germline V gene encodes CDR1 SGHTA and CDR2 FQGNSA. V gave up 5 bases and J gave up 5 bases; unmatched junction bases: 10. The CDR3 here is CASSQGDRGSNEKLFF. The CDR3 nucleotides are TGTGCCAGCAGCCAGGGAGACAGGGGAAGCAATGAAAAACTGTTTTTT. Full variable domain (remainder filled in from reference TRBV7-2 and TRBJ1-4): GAGVSQSPSNKVTEKGKDVELRCDPISGHTALYWYRQSLGQGLEFLIYFQGNSAPDKSGLPSDRFSAERTGGSVSTLTIQRTQQEDSAVYLCASSQGDRGSNEKLFFGSGTQLSVL.

A single count supports this clone. The rearrangement joins TRBV27 to TRBJ2-7; D perhaps matches TRBD2 (6 bases). Trimming pared 6 bases from V and 2 bases from J, leaving 14 bases between. Germline V CDR1 and CDR2: MNHEY, SMNVEV (reference sequence). This CDR3 is built from 14 residues. The CDR3 DNA reads TGTGCCAGCAGCCGGGGACTGACGACCTACGAGCAGTACTTC. Translating gives CASSRGLTTYEQYF.

The J gene is TRBJ1-5, the V gene TRBV5-1, with 7 bases identical to TRBD1. V lost 2 bases to trimming and J lost 9 bases; unmatched junction nucleotides: 5. The CDR3 is made up of 13 amino acids. Germline-derived CDR1 and CDR2 are SGHRS and YFSETQ. Here the CDR3 reads CASSLRGQGPQHF. In DNA form, the CDR3 reads TGCGCCAGCAGCTTAAGGGGGCAGGGGCCCCAGCATTTT. Drawing the rest from reference TRBV5-1 and TRBJ1-5, the complete variable domain is KAGVTQTPRYLIKTRGQQVTLSCSPISGHRSVSWYQQTPGQGLQFLFEYFSETQRNKGNFPGRFSGRQFSNSRSEMNVSTLELGDSALYLCASSLRGQGPQHFGDGTRLSIL.

This sequence joins TRBV30 and TRBJ1-2; 9 bases are shared with TRBD1. This CDR3 region has 18 residues. Germline V gene sequence: CDR1 GTSNPN, CDR2 SVGIG (reference sequence). Unmatched junction bases numbered 14, after V lost 0 bases and J lost 3 bases. The DNA of the CDR3 is TGTGCCTGGAGTGTCCAAACCGGGACAGGGTTTAGAGACTATGGCTACACCTTC. Translation: CAWSVQTGTGFRDYGYTF.

V is TRBV6-4 and J is TRBJ1-1; 7 bases are shared with TRBD1. V lost 5 bases, J lost 5 bases, and 5 bases stayed unmatched. Germline lookup yields CDR1 MRHNA and CDR2 SNTAGT. This CDR3 is built from 13 residues. DNA for the CDR3: TGTGCCAGCAGTTCCGGGACAGAGACTGAAGCTTTCTTT. This translates into CASSSGTETEAFF.

This clone was found once. CDR3: CASSRVVYTGELFF. CDR3 bases: TGCGCCAGCAGTCGGGTGGTGTACACCGGGGAGCTGTTTTTT. The gene calls are TRBV4-3 and TRBJ2-2; D is undetermined. The germline V and J ends were trimmed by 6 bases and 3 bases, with 11 bases remaining between them. The germline gives CDR1 LGHNA, CDR2 YSLEER. CDR3 length equals 14 residues.

The rearrangement uses TRBV18 and TRBJ2-5; 7 bases align to TRBD1. The V segment lost 3 bases and the J segment 4 bases; nucleotides outside the gene matches: 5. Germline V lookup: CDR1 KGHSH, CDR2 LQKENI. This CDR3 contains 14 residues. CDR3 protein: CASSPRTGPETQYF. CDR3 in DNA: TGTGCCAGCTCACCGCGGACAGGCCCAGAGACCCAGTACTTC.

The chain carries TRBV28 and TRBJ2-1, with 11 positions matching TRBD2. Trimming removed 8 bases from V and 3 bases from J; junction bases left unmatched: 6. The CDR3 runs to 15 residues. CDR1 is MDHEN, CDR2 SYDVKM, per germline. The CDR3 DNA reads TGTGCCAGCGGGCCGACTAGCGGGAACTACAATGAGCAGTTCTTC. Amino acids: CASGPTSGNYNEQFF.

The chain has TRBV25-1 and TRBJ2-2; TRBD2 matches at 11 bases. J was trimmed by 4 bases and V by 5 bases; bases with no gene match: 12. Germline values: CDR1 MGHDK, CDR2 SYGVNS. The CDR3 extends over 18 amino acids. Here the CDR3 reads CASSPGTSGRVSTGELFF. CDR3 DNA: TGTGCCAGCAGTCCCGGAACTAGCGGGAGAGTGAGCACCGGGGAGCTGTTTTTT.

The chain couples TRBV7-2 to TRBJ2-1, with 9 bases matching TRBD2. CDR1 is SGHTA, CDR2 FQGNSA, per germline. This CDR3 region has 16 residues. V lost 2 bases, J lost 5 bases, and 7 bases stayed unmatched. The CDR3 nucleotides read TGTGCCAGCAGCTTATACATCGCGGGAGGGAACAATGAGCAGTTCTTC. This translates into CASSLYIAGGNNEQFF.

The rearrangement uses TRBV5-4 and TRBJ1-2; D perhaps matches TRBD1 (5 bases). This CDR3 contains 13 residues. Per the germline V gene, CDR1 is SGHNT and CDR2 is YYREEE (reference sequence). V shed 1 base and J shed 8 bases, with 12 bases lying between them. The CDR3 reads CASSLYGGGGYTF. The CDR3 bases are TGTGCCAGCAGCTTGTACGGGGGGGGAGGCTACACCTTC.

This clone was seen a few times. This chain uses TRBV19 with TRBJ1-5; 9 bases are shared with TRBD1. J gave up 5 bases and V 7 bases, and 6 bases lay outside the gene matches. CDR3 size: 14 residues. Per the germline V gene, CDR1 is LNHDA and CDR2 is SQIVND (reference sequence). This CDR3 reads CASMVGQGHQPQHF. In DNA, the CDR3 is TGTGCCAGTATGGTGGGACAGGGACATCAGCCCCAGCATTTT.

The chain uses TRBV18 and TRBJ1-6; 8 bases agree with TRBD1. Germline values: CDR1 KGHSH, CDR2 LQKENI. This CDR3 comprises 13 residues. The junction had 2 bases not matched to a gene; V was cut back by 3 bases and J by 10 bases. The CDR3 DNA sequence: TGTGCCAGCTCACCGGACAGGGAATCACCCCTCCACTTT. Protein product: CASSPDRESPLHF.

The chain couples TRBV6-5 to TRBJ1-3; the D gene is possibly TRBD1 (5 bases). The CDR3 extends over 15 amino acids. CDR1 MNHEY and CDR2 SVGAGI come from the germline V gene. V lost 6 bases to trimming and J lost 0 bases, with 12 bases between them. Written as DNA, the CDR3 is TGTGCCAGCAGCTCTGACAGAAACTCTGGAAACACCATATATTTT. As protein: CASSSDRNSGNTIYF.

Concerning this clone itself: The sample has other DNA sequences that encode this CDR3 too. The chain carries TRBV7-9 and TRBJ2-2; TRBD1 matches at 8 bases. The CDR3 runs 13 residues. Unmatched junction bases numbered 1, after V lost 3 bases and J lost 7 bases. Germline CDR1 is SEHNR and CDR2 is FQNEAQ (reference sequence). The CDR3 sequence is CASSLTGVGELFF. DNA of the CDR3: TGTGCCAGCAGCTTGACAGGGGTCGGGGAGCTGTTTTTT.

The rearrangement joins TRBV18 to TRBJ1-1; D may be TRBD1 (5 bases). CDR1 and CDR2 from the germline V gene are KGHSH and LQKENI. The V end was cut by 1 base, the J end by 8 bases, with 8 bases between. This CDR3 contains 12 residues. CDR3 DNA: TGTGCCAGCTCACCACGGGGCCCAGAAGCTTTCTTT. This sequence encodes CASSPRGPEAFF.

The chain uses TRBV5-1 and TRBJ1-5; 8 bases map to TRBD1. The trim removed 4 bases at V and 9 bases at J, leaving 9 bases unmatched. The CDR3 length is 14 residues. Per germline, CDR1 SGHRS and CDR2 YFSETQ. CDR3 loop: CASSPGQGQGPQHF. The CDR3 region has the DNA TGCGCCAGCAGCCCCGGACAGGGCCAGGGGCCCCAGCATTTT.

CDR3 protein: CASSSAGTSGGAGYNEQFF. CDR3 nucleotide sequence: TGCGCCAGCAGCTCCGCCGGGACTAGCGGGGGGGCCGGCTACAATGAGCAGTTCTTC. V is TRBV5-1 and J is TRBJ2-1, with 16 bases that match TRBD2. CDR3 length: 19 residues. Germline V CDR1 and CDR2: SGHRS, YFSETQ. V lost 3 bases, J lost 3 bases, and 9 bases stayed unmatched.

The V and J genes are TRBV5-8 and TRBJ1-5; D not certain. The germline gives CDR1 SGHTS, CDR2 YDEGEE. This CDR3 has 14 amino acids. The V and J ends lost 4 bases and 2 bases respectively, with 10 bases between them. The CDR3 region is CASSRSFGNQPQHF. The CDR3 nucleotides are TGTGCCAGCAGCCGGAGTTTCGGCAATCAGCCCCAGCATTTT.